This T cell receptor (beta chain) was retrieved from a study of OX40 agonist ivuxolimab in advanced cancers. TCRdb's table, derived via immunoSEQ multiplex PCR, lists solely in-frame clones and lacks some. The sample carries roughly 51,000 clones, nearly 90% recorded once. No patient had autoimmune disease or received systemic immunosuppression. The sequences come from CD4+ or CD8+ T cells sorted from blood, collected in a trial of the OX40 agonist ivuxolimab. The clonotype comes from an adult with an advanced solid tumor such as melanoma, head and neck, liver or kidney cancer.

Written as DNA, the CDR3 is TGCGCCAGCAGCCACACAGGGGGCGCTGATGGCTACACCTTC. Protein: CASSHTGGADGYTF. This rearrangement joins TRBV4-1 to TRBJ1-2, with 9 bases fitting TRBD1. There are 14 residues in the CDR3. Germline V gene sequence: CDR1 MGHRA, CDR2 YSYEKL. V lost 3 bases, J lost 6 bases, and 5 bases stayed unmatched.